The 2 T cell receptor beta chains reported below all come from one sample, sequenced in a study of cytotoxic CD8 clonotypes in ibrutinib-treated CLL. Data came from immunoSEQ multiplex PCR; TCRdb stores just in-frame clones and leaves some out. The sample has around 140,000 clones; approximately 80% are singletons. The starting material was PBMCs, obtained after 36 months of ibrutinib treatment. The receptors were sampled from a human donor with chronic lymphocytic leukemia.

This clone appeared a few times. The chain couples TRBV11-2 to TRBJ2-2, with no clear D. V was trimmed by 0 bases and J by 7 bases, leaving 3 bases between them. Germline V gene lookup returns CDR1 SGHAT and CDR2 FQNNGV. There are 12 residues in the CDR3. CDR3 in DNA: TGTGCCAGCAGCTTAGAAGTCGGGGAGCTGTTTTTT. Its translation: CASSLEVGELFF.

This chain connects TRBV18 to TRBJ2-1; a weak D match, TRBD2 (7 bases). The CDR3 sequence is 15 residues long. Trimming shortened V by 3 bases and J by 1 base, and 10 bases separated the two germline ends. From germline, CDR1 is KGHSH and CDR2 LQKENI. Here the CDR3 reads CASSPGGASYNEQFF. The CDR3 DNA reads as TGTGCCAGCTCACCGGGGGGGGCTTCCTACAATGAGCAGTTCTTC.